This TCR beta chain emerged from a study of T cells in tuberculosis. Study-level information: A South African cohort included IGRA-negative adolescents, latently infected IGRA-positive adolescents and adults with active tuberculosis. Whole-study findings and limits: Active tuberculosis patients had shorter CDR3-alpha; the beta difference was nonsignificant. Cases with active tuberculosis were adults, while controls were adolescents.

The CDR3 totals 17 residues. CDR1 is SGHKS, CDR2 YYEKEE, per germline (reference sequence). Trimming pared 0 bases from V and 11 bases from J, leaving 23 bases between. Turning to this clone: As yet, its antigen is unknown.

Latent tuberculosis screening used tuberculin skin test and IGRA at entry. Clones were read by immunoSEQ multiplex PCR, and TCRdb kept only the in-frame ones, dropping some. The repertoire consists of about 36,000 clones, with roughly 93% occurring once and the leading ten covering more than 6.5%. The sequencing input was PBMCs. V usage is TRBV5-5 and J usage is TRBJ1-4; D uncertain. The receptor was isolated from a donor aged 5 to 30 with latent tuberculosis or without tuberculosis infection. CDR3 residues: CASSLVSGRHLNPKLFF. The CDR3 DNA sequence: TGTGCCAGCAGCTTGGTATCCGGCAGACACTTAAACCCCAAACTGTTTTTT.